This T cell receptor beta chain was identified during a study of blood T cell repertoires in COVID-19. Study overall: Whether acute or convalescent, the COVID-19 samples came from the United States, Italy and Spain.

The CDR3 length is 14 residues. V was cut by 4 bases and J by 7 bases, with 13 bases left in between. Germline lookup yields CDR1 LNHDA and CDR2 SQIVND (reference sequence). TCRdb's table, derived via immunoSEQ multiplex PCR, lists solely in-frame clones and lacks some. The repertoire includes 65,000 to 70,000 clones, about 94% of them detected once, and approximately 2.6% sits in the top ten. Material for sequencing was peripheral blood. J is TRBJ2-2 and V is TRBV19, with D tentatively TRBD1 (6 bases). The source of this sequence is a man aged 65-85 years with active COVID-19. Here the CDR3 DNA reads TGTGCCAGTAGTAAGGGGCAGGGGATCGGGGAGCTGTTTTTT. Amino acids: CASSKGQGIGELFF.